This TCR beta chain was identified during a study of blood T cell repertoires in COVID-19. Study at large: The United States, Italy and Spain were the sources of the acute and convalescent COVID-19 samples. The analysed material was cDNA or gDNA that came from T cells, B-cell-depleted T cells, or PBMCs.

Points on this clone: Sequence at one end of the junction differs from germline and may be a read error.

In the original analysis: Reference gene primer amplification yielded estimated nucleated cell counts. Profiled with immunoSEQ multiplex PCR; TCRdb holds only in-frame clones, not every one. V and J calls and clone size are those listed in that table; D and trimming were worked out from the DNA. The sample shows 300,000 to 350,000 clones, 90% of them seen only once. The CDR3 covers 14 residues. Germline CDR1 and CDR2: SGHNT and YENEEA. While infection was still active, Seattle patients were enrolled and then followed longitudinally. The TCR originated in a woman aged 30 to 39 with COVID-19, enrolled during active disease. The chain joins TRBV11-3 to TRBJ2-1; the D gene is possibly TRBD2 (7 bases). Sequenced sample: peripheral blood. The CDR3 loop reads CASSLWGGHKEQFF. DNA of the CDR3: TGTGCCAGCAGCTTATGGGGGGGCCACAAGGAGCAGTTCTTC.